This TCR beta chain was captured in a study of cytomegalovirus exposure and HLA in healthy donors (TCRdb year 2017). About the investigation overall: According to a later analysis, the 120 or so validation repertoires were produced on the same platform as the roughly 720 repertoires of the first cohort. To predict cytomegalovirus infection status, the study brought together high-throughput TCR immunosequencing, statistical association of individual TCRs with disease status, and machine learning. The aim of the study was to test whether cataloging public T cell receptors could identify signatures of past pathogen exposure. In addition to the first cohort of around 670 subjects, a separate validation cohort of over 90 different subjects was used.

On this clone itself: This clone's antigen is unknown. No qualities accompany the bases; no much larger clone lies one base away.

The donors belonged to the validation cohort of under 150 subjects, which was separate from the approximately 700-subject first cohort. V is pared back by 1 base and J by 4 bases, with 18 bases lying between the germline termini. CDR1 and CDR2 (SGDLS, YYNGEE) derive from the germline V gene. The CDR3 spans 17 residues, from the cysteine through the phenylalanine. This entry keeps only the CDR3 DNA: 51 bases, framed from base 1. Findings and caveats that apply to the study as a whole: The validation cohort had no HLA typing available for a later analysis, so co-occurrence within that cohort was assessed over all 120 or so repertoires. Three of the identified cytomegalovirus-associated TCR beta chains were confirmed in vitro to be specific for cytomegalovirus antigens. The classifier was reported to diagnose cytomegalovirus status with high specificity and sensitivity in both the original cohort and the validation cohort. A total of about 180 TCR beta chains were listed by the study as associated with cytomegalovirus. Of the cluster scores, 94% were above 0 in a later analysis, which found that TCRs clustered in the first cohort also tended to co-occur in the roughly 130 validation repertoires. Most TCR sequences were observed very rarely across donors, whereas some public TCRs were present in many individuals. According to the authors, the approach could potentially be generalized to other disease states and immunological phenotypes.

Libraries came from the immunoSEQ multiplex PCR assay. As for the original processing: A statistical classification framework was developed to diagnose cytomegalovirus status using the catalog of TCR beta chain sequences. TCRdb obtained this table from immuneACCESS and retained in-frame rearrangements with V and J assigned. These tables miss some clones; where compared with another copy, unresolved V genes account for less than half of the shortfall, and the remainder is unexplained. V and J calls and clone size are those listed in that table; D and trimming were worked out from the DNA. The sample table lists about 110,000 clones, 90% to 96% of them with a count of one. The top ten hold roughly 0.66% of the sample.

The sequence was collected from a woman younger than 35 in good health and CMV-seronegative. The chain is made from TRBV9 and TRBJ2-1, with TRBD1 tentatively as D gene (6 bases match). Sequencing was done on a sample of PBMCs. The nucleotide sequence reads TGTGCCAGCAGCGTAAACCCCCGGGCAGGGGCTTACAATGAGCAGTTCTTC. The resulting protein is CASSVNPRAGAYNEQFF.